This T cell receptor (beta chain) originates from a study of CD8 T cells in Susac syndrome. The CD8+ and CD4+ T cells were negatively isolated, with the TEMRA cells enriched by FACS. Random hexamers were used to reverse transcribe roughly 0.5 to 1 ug of RNA. TCRdb reprocessed the immunoSEQ multiplex PCR reads via MiXCR and lists one record per CDR3 protein. Among 150,000 to 200,000 distinct CDR3 sequences listed, approximately 94% were seen once. Per the germline V gene, CDR1 is SGHVS and CDR2 is FNYEAQ. V shed 5 bases, J shed 2 bases, and the junction held 6 bases outside the gene matches. The CDR3 consists of 14 residues. Study-wide results and caveats: Acknowledgment was made by the study that its TCR sequencing and HLA analysis involved a relatively small number of individuals.

A word on this clonotype: Its target is not known.

This rearrangement joins TRBV7-6 to TRBJ2-7; the match to TRBD1 covers 7 bases. This receptor was taken from a human donor with Susac syndrome. Sequencing used CD4+ T cells from PBMCs. The CDR3 nucleotides read TGTGCCAGCAGCCGTCGGGACAGCCCCTACGAGCAGTACTTC. Translation: CASSRRDSPYEQYF.